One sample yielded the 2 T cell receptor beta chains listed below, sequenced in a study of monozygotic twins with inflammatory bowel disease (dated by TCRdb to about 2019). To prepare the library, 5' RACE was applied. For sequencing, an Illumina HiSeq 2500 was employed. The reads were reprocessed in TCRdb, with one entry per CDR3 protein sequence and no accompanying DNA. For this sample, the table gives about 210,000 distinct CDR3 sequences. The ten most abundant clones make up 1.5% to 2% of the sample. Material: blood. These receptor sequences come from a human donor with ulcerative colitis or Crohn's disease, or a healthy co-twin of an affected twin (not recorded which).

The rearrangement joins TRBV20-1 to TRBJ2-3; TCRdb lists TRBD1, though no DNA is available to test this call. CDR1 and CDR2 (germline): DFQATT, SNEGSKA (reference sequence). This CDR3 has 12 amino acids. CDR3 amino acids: CSGGGPTDTQYF.

The CDR3 loop reads CSGQRSGGADTQYF. The J gene is TRBJ2-3, the V gene TRBV20-1; TCRdb returns TRBD2, unconfirmable since there is no DNA. The CDR3 has 14 residues. Germline V lookup: CDR1 DFQATT, CDR2 SNEGSKA (reference sequence).